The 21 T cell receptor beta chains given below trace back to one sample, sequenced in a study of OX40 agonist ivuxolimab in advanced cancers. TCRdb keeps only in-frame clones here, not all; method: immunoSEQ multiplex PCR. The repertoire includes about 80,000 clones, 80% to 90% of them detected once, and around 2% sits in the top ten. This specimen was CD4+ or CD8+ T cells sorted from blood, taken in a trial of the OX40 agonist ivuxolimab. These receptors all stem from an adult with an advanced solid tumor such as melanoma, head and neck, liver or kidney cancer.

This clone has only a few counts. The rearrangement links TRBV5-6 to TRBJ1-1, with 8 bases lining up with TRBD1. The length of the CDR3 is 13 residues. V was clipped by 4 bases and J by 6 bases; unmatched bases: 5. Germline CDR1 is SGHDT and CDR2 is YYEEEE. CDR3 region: CASSPDRGPEAFF. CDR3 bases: TGTGCCAGCAGCCCCGACAGGGGACCTGAAGCTTTCTTT.

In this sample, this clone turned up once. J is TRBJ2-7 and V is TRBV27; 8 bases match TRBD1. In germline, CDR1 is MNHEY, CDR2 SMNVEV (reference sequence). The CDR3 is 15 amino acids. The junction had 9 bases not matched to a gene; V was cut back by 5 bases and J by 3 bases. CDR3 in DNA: TGTGCCAGCAGTCTTGACAGGGGACGGGTCTACGAGCAGTACTTC. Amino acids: CASSLDRGRVYEQYF.

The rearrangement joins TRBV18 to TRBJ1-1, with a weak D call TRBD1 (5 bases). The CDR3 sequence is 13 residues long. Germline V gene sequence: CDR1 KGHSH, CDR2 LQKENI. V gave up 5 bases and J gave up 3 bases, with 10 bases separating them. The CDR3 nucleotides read TGTGCCAGCTCAGCAGGGTCGTACACTGAAGCTTTCTTT. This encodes CASSAGSYTEAFF.

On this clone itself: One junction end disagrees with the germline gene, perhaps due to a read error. CDR3 nucleotide sequence: TGTGCCAGCAGCCCGGGCTCGTTT. Translation: CASSPGSF. This chain uses TRBV7-9 with TRBJ1-6, with D unresolved. Germline V gene lookup returns CDR1 SEHNR and CDR2 FQNEAQ (reference sequence). The CDR3 runs 8 residues.

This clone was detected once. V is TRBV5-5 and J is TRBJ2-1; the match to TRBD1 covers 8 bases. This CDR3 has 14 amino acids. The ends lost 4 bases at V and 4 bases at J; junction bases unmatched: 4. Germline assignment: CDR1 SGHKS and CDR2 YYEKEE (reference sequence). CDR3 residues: CASSRDRSYNEQFF. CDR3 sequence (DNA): TGTGCCAGCAGCAGGGACAGGTCGTACAATGAGCAGTTCTTC.

CDR3 amino acids: CASSFLPGELYEQYF. The CDR3 DNA reads as TGTGCCAGCAGCTTCCTTCCCGGGGAATTATACGAGCAGTACTTC. The gene calls are TRBV7-2 and TRBJ2-7; weak D call: TRBD2 (5 bases). CDR3 length: 15 amino acids. V was cut by 3 bases and J by 4 bases, with 16 bases left in between. Germline loops: CDR1 SGHTA, CDR2 FQGNSA.

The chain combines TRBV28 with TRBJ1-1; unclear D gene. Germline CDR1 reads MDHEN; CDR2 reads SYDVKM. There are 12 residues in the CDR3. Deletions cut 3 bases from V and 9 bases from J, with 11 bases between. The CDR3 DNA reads TGTGCCAGCAGTTTCCGGACGGAAAAAGCTTTCTTT. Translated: CASSFRTEKAFF.

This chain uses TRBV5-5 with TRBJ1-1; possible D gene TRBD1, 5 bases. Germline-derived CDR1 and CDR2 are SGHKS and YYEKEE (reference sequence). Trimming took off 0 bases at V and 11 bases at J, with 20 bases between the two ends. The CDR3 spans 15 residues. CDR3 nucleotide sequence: TGTGCCAGCAGCTTGGCCCACTTGGCTAGGGGTGAGGCTTTCTTT. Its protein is CASSLAHLARGEAFF.

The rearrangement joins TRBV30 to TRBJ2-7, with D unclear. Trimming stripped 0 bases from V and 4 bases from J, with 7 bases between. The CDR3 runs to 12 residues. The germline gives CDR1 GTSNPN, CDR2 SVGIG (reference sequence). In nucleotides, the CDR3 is TGTGCCTGGAGTGTAACCGGGTACGAGCAGTACTTC. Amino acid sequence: CAWSVTGYEQYF.

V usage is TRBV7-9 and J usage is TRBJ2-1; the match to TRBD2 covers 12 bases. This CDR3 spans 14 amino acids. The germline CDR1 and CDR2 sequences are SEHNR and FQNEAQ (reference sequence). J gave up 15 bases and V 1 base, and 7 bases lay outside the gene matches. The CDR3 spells CASSLGTSGRPRFF. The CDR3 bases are TGTGCCAGCAGCTTAGGTACTAGCGGGAGGCCCCGGTTCTTC.

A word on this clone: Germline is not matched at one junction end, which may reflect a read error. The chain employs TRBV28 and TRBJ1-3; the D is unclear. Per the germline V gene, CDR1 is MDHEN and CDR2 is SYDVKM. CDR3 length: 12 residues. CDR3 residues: CASTTAGRNSHF. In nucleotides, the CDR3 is TGTGCCAGCACAACAGCCGGACGAAATTCTCATTTT.

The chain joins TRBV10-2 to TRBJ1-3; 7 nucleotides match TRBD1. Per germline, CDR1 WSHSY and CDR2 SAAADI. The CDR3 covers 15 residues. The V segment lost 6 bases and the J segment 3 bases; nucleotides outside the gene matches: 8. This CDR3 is CASRSLGQSGNTIYF. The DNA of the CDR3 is TGCGCCAGCAGAAGTTTGGGACAGAGTGGAAACACCATATATTTT.

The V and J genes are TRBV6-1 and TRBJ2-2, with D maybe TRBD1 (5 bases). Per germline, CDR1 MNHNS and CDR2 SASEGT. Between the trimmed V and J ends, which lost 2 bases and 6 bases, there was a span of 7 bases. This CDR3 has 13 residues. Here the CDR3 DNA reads TGTGCCAGCAGTGAATTCAGGGCCGGGGAGCTGTTTTTT. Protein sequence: CASSEFRAGELFF.

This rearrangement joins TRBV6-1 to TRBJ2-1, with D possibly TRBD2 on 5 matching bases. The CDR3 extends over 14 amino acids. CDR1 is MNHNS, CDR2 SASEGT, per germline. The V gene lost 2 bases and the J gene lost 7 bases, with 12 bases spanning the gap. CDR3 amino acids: CASSEPPSRNEQFF. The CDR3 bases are TGTGCCAGCAGTGAACCTCCTAGCCGGAATGAGCAGTTCTTC.

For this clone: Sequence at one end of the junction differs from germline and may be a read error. CDR3 in amino acids: CASSLGRDRGPNTEAFF. DNA for the CDR3: TGTGCTAGCAGCTTAGGGCGGGACAGGGGGCCGAACACTGAAGCTTTCTTT. The rearrangement joins TRBV7-7 to TRBJ1-1, with 12 bases matching TRBD1. CDR3 length: 17 amino acids. Germline CDR1 SSHAT, CDR2 FNYEAQ (reference sequence).

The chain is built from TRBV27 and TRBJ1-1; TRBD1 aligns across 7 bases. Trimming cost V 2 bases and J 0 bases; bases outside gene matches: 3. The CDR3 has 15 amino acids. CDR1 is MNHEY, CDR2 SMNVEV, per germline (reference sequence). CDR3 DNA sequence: TGTGCCAGCAGTTTACTAACAGGGGTGAACACTGAAGCTTTCTTT. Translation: CASSLLTGVNTEAFF.

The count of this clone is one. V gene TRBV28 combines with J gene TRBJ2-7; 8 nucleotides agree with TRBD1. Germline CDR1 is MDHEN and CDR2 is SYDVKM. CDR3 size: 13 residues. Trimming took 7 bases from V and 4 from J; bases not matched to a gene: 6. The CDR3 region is CASTSGQEYEQYF. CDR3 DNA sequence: TGTGCCAGCACCTCGGGACAGGAATACGAGCAGTACTTC.

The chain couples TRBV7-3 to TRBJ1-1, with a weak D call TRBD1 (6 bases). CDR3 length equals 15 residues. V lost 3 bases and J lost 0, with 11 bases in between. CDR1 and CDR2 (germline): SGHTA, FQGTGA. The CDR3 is CASSFGGTLNTEAFF. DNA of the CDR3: TGTGCCAGCAGCTTTGGCGGGACATTGAACACTGAAGCTTTCTTT.

This chain's CDR3 is CASSPDGSEVTYGYTF. The CDR3 DNA sequence: TGTGCCAGCAGCCCGGATGGTTCCGAGGTAACCTATGGCTACACCTTC. This chain uses TRBV5-6 with TRBJ1-2; D unresolved. V shed 4 bases and J shed 4 bases, with 20 bases lying between them. The CDR3 covers 16 residues. From germline, CDR1 is SGHDT and CDR2 YYEEEE.

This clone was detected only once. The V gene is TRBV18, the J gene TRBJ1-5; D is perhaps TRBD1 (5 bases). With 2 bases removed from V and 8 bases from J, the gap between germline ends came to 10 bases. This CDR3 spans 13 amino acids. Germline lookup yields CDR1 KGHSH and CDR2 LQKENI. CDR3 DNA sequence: TGTGCCAGCTCACCAGGGACGTCCGAGCCCCAGCATTTT. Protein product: CASSPGTSEPQHF. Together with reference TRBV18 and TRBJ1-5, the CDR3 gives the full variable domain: NAGVMQNPRHLVRRRGQEARLRCSPMKGHSHVYWYRQLPEEGLKFMVYLQKENIIDESGMPKERFSAEFPKEGPSILRIQQVVRGDSAAYFCASSPGTSEPQHFGDGTRLSIL.

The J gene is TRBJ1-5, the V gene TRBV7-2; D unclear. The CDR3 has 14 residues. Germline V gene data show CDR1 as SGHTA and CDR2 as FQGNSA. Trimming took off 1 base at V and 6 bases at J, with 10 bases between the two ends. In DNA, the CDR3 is TGTGCCAGCAGCTTAGACCTAGGAGGTCAGCCCCAGCATTTT. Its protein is CASSLDLGGQPQHF.